Listed below are T cell receptor beta chains from one sample, sequenced in a study of blood T cell repertoires in COVID-19. TCRdb keeps only in-frame clones here, not all; method: immunoSEQ multiplex PCR. Of 250,000 to 350,000 clones listed, around 88% were seen once; the top ten hold under 7%. What was sequenced was PBMCs or T cells enriched from blood (not recorded which). The origin of the receptors is a middle-aged woman who had recovered from COVID-19. CDR3s include the opening cysteine and the closing phenylalanine or tryptophan. The D gene is left open where the match is weak. A row's size may be missing; if present it is once, few, many or a size class.

d_gene | abundance | j_gene | v_gene | CDR3aa | CDR3nt
. | . | TRBJ2-1 | TRBV2 | CASGPYNEQFF | TGTGCCAGTGGGCCGTACAATGAGCAGTTCTTC
TRBD2 | . | TRBJ2-7 | TRBV27 | CASRDTGTSPSYEQYF | TGTGCCAGCAGGGATACCGGGACTAGCCCCTCCTACGAGCAGTACTTC
. | once | TRBJ1-1 | TRBV6-5 | CASSYPTPVTEAFF | TGTGCCAGCAGTTATCCTACCCCGGTCACTGAAGCTTTCTTT
. | . | TRBJ1-1 | TRBV12-3/TRBV12-4 | CASSLDMNTEAFF | TGTGCCAGCAGCCTGGACATGAACACTGAAGCTTTCTTT
. | . | TRBJ1-5 | TRBV19 | CASSRAGDSNQPQHF | TGTGCCAGTAGTAGGGCAGGGGACAGCAATCAGCCCCAGCATTTT
TRBD1 | . | TRBJ2-5 | TRBV7-3 | CASSLGTGLRETQYF | TGTGCCAGCAGCTTAGGGACAGGGTTAAGGGAGACCCAGTACTTC
TRBD2 | . | TRBJ2-1 | TRBV4-3 | CASSLSLAGGQNEQFF | TGCGCCAGCAGCCTAAGTCTGGCGGGAGGGCAGAATGAGCAGTTCTTC
. | . | TRBJ2-3 | TRBV29-1 | CSTGGAGDTQYF | TGCAGCACCGGAGGGGCGGGAGATACGCAGTATTTT
. | few | TRBJ2-7 | TRBV7-3 | CASSLSGPPYEQYF | TGTGCCAGCAGCTTGAGTGGTCCACCCTACGAGCAGTACTTC
. | few | TRBJ1-1 | TRBV5-6 | CASSSGSLPEAFF | TGTGCCAGCAGCTCGGGGTCCCTTCCTGAAGCTTTCTTT